The subject of this entry is one TCR beta chain. V lost 4 bases and J lost 0; bases outside the gene matches: 5. CDR1 and CDR2 (germline): MNHEY, SVGEGT. The CDR3 totals 18 residues. Authors' analysis steps: By means of reference gene primer amplification, nucleated cell counts were estimated. Sequencing used immunoSEQ multiplex PCR; TCRdb keeps in-frame clones, though not all of them. The DNA gave D and trimming, while V, J and clone size come from that table. The sample shows approximately 72,000 clones, around 90% of them seen only once. This entry is derived from a study of blood T cell repertoires in COVID-19. As for the study in general: Sites across the United States, Italy and Spain contributed samples from acute and convalescent COVID-19. T cells, B-cell-depleted T cells, or PBMCs supplied cDNA or gDNA.

The sequencing input was peripheral blood. The chain employs TRBV6-2 or TRBV6-3 and TRBJ2-6, with 11 nucleotides matching TRBD1. The clonotype originates from a man in his forties or fifties with acute or convalescent COVID-19. As DNA, the CDR3 is TGTGCCAGCAGTTCCGGGACAGGGGGTTCCTCTGGGGCCAACGTCCTGACTTTC. It is translated as CASSSGTGGSSGANVLTF.